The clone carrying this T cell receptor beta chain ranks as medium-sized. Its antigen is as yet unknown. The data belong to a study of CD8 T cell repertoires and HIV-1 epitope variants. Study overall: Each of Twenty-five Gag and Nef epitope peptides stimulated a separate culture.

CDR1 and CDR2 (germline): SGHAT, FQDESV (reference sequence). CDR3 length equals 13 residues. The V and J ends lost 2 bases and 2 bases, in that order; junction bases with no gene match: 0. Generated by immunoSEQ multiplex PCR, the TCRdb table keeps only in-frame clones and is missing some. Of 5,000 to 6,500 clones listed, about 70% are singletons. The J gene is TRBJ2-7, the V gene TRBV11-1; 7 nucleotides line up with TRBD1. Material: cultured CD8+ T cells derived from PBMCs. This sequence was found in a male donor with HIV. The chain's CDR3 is CASSLQGAYEQYF. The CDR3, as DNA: TGTGCCAGCAGCTTACAGGGGGCCTACGAGCAGTACTTC.